The 30 T cell receptor beta chains reported below all come from one sample, sequenced in a study of control samples from healthy donors and cancer patients. Clones were read by immunoSEQ multiplex PCR, and TCRdb kept only the in-frame ones, dropping some. The data contain about 28,000 clones, around 80% of them singletons. Source material: PBMCs. Receptors originate from a man in his sixties with head and neck cancer.

This chain links TRBV30 with TRBJ1-3; D gene unclear. Germline V CDR1 and CDR2: GTSNPN, SVGIG (reference sequence). The V end lost 5 bases, the J end lost 1 base, and 9 bases lay between the germline ends. The CDR3 spans 13 residues. This CDR3 is CAWEIGSGNTIYF. Here the CDR3 DNA reads TGTGCCTGGGAGATTGGATCTGGAAACACCATATATTTT.

By share, this clone counts as medium-sized. The J gene is TRBJ2-2, the V gene TRBV11-3, with 15 positions matching TRBD2. The CDR3 totals 19 residues. With V trimmed by 4 bases and J by 5 bases, 11 bases remained unmatched. Germline lookup yields CDR1 SGHNT and CDR2 YENEEA. CDR3 in amino acids: CASSSGLAGGGTGTGELFF. For the CDR3, the DNA is TGTGCCAGCAGCTCCGGACTAGCGGGAGGGGGAACGGGGACCGGGGAGCTGTTTTTT.

In its sample, this clone was seen once. The junction does not match germline at one end; this may be a read error. V is TRBV6-6 and J is TRBJ1-5; D not certain. The CDR3 is 13 amino acids. Germline CDR1 is MNHNY and CDR2 is SVGAGI (reference sequence). The CDR3 DNA is TGTGCCAGCAGTTCGAGGGTTAATCGGCCCCAGCATTTT. Its protein is CASSSRVNRPQHF.

V is TRBV28 and J is TRBJ2-7, with TRBD1 as a possible D gene (6 bases). The germline gives CDR1 MDHEN, CDR2 SYDVKM. The CDR3 is 14 residues long. The ends were cut back, 6 bases at V and 2 bases at J, with 14 bases in the middle. CDR3 loop: CASRAWDTPYEQYF. DNA of the CDR3: TGTGCCAGCAGAGCGTGGGACACCCCCTACGAGCAGTACTTC.

This clone was detected only once. The chain employs TRBV19 and TRBJ1-1; D not certain. The CDR3 loop spans 15 amino acids. CDR1 and CDR2 (germline): LNHDA, SQIVND (reference sequence). V lost 4 bases and J 2 bases, leaving 14 bases between the germline ends. The CDR3, as DNA: TGTGCCAGTAGTAGAAAAAGGCCCACCAACACTGAAGCTTTCTTT. This sequence encodes CASSRKRPTNTEAFF.

DNA for the CDR3: TGTGGTAGCCTCCCTATACCTGCTGGAAACACCATATATTTT. The encoded protein is CGSLPIPAGNTIYF. The chain links TRBV25-1 to TRBJ1-3; D not resolved. This CDR3 has 14 amino acids. In germline, CDR1 is MGHDK, CDR2 SYGVNS.

V and J are TRBV6-2 or TRBV6-3 and TRBJ2-1; 10 positions agree with TRBD1. This CDR3 comprises 17 residues. The germline V gene has CDR1 MNHEY and CDR2 SVGEGT. V lost 2 bases, J lost 5 bases, and 9 bases stayed unmatched. The CDR3 DNA sequence: TGTGCCAGCAGTTACGGTTTAGGACAGGGGGGGAACAATGAGCAGTTCTTC. Translated: CASSYGLGQGGNNEQFF.

The rearrangement uses TRBV7-8 and TRBJ2-7, with 7 positions matching TRBD2. V lost 1 base, J lost 1 base, and 7 bases stayed unmatched. The CDR3 contains 16 residues. Germline values: CDR1 SGHVS, CDR2 FQNEAQ. Here the CDR3 reads CASSLGSASGSYEQYF. The CDR3, as DNA: TGTGCCAGCAGCTTAGGTTCCGCTAGCGGTTCCTACGAGCAGTACTTC.

The chain recombines TRBV13 with TRBJ1-2; 8 bases fit TRBD1. V lost 3 bases, J lost 2 bases, and 8 bases stayed unmatched. In germline, CDR1 is PRHDT, CDR2 FYEKMQ (reference sequence). CDR3 size: 16 residues. CDR3 amino acids: CASSLGRGRGNYGYTF. CDR3 nucleotides: TGTGCCAGCAGCTTGGGCAGGGGGCGCGGGAACTATGGCTACACCTTC.

The rearrangement joins TRBV7-9 to TRBJ1-2; perhaps TRBD1 as D (5 bases). CDR1 SEHNR and CDR2 FQNEAQ come from the germline V gene (reference sequence). Between the trimmed V and J ends, which lost 5 bases and 0 bases, there was a span of 13 bases. The CDR3 loop spans 15 amino acids. The DNA of the CDR3 is TGTGCCAGCAGCAGGGGCTCGTCGGCTAACTATGGCTACACCTTC. Translating it yields CASSRGSSANYGYTF.

This clone was detected only once. The V call is TRBV3-1 (or the pseudogene TRBV3-2), the J call TRBJ1-4; D unclear. Germline V gene data show CDR1 as LGHDT and CDR2 as YNNKEL (reference sequence). V lost 0 bases to trimming and J lost 2 bases, with 13 bases between them. CDR3 length: 17 amino acids. DNA for the CDR3: TGTGCCAGCAGCCAAGAAGACCGAATCTCGACTAATGAAAAACTGTTTTTT. Translation: CASSQEDRISTNEKLFF.

This sequence joins TRBV9 and TRBJ1-3; D perhaps matches TRBD1 (5 bases). V was pared by 1 base and J by 11 bases, with 10 bases between. The CDR3 loop spans 12 amino acids. Germline lookup yields CDR1 SGDLS and CDR2 YYNGEE. Here the CDR3 reads CASSVYQGSIYF. The DNA of the CDR3 is TGTGCCAGCAGCGTATATCAGGGATCCATATATTTT.

This clone has just a few counts. This chain joins TRBV6-1 and TRBJ2-3; 7 nucleotides align to TRBD2. CDR3 length equals 15 residues. The germline gives CDR1 MNHNS, CDR2 SASEGT. Trimming cost V 0 bases and J 0 bases; bases outside gene matches: 0. The CDR3 spells CASSEASGSTDTQYF. CDR3 bases: TGTGCCAGCAGTGAAGCTAGCGGGAGCACAGATACGCAGTATTTT.

V gene TRBV9 combines with J gene TRBJ2-3; D possibly corresponds to TRBD2 (5 bases). Germline V CDR1 and CDR2: SGDLS, YYNGEE. The V gene lost 5 bases and the J gene lost 0 bases, with 13 bases spanning the gap. The CDR3 extends over 15 amino acids. CDR3 region: CASSVSATSTDTQYF. The CDR3 DNA follows: TGTGCCAGCAGTGTTAGCGCAACTAGCACAGATACGCAGTATTTT.

The CDR3 region is CASSLTRMGVVYSLYF. The CDR3 region has the DNA TGTGCCAGCAGCCTTACCCGAATGGGGGTGGTTTATAGTCTGTACTTC. V and J are TRBV27 and TRBJ2-4, with D perhaps matching TRBD1 or TRBD2 (5 bases each). This CDR3 is built from 16 residues. Trimming removed 6 bases from V and 15 bases from J, with 30 bases in between. The germline V gene has CDR1 MNHEY and CDR2 SMNVEV (reference sequence).

This rearrangement joins TRBV5-6 to TRBJ1-2; D perhaps matches TRBD1 (5 bases). Germline V gene lookup returns CDR1 SGHDT and CDR2 YYEEEE. This CDR3 comprises 15 residues. Trimming shortened V by 0 bases and J by 4 bases, and 13 bases separated the two germline ends. The CDR3 region has the DNA TGTGCCAGCAGCTTGGCCGTAGGTGACAGCTATGGCTACACCTTC. As protein: CASSLAVGDSYGYTF.

This chain connects TRBV3-1 (or the pseudogene TRBV3-2) to TRBJ1-5; D not resolved. CDR3 length: 15 amino acids. Germline V gene sequence: CDR1 LGHDT, CDR2 YNNKEL (reference sequence). Trimming cost V 0 bases and J 0 bases, with 6 bases left between them. This CDR3 reads CASSQEVSSNQPQHF. CDR3 bases: TGTGCCAGCAGCCAAGAGGTCAGTAGCAATCAGCCCCAGCATTTT.

As regards this clone: A read error may produce the germline difference seen at one junction end. The V call is TRBV14, the J call TRBJ2-7; D uncertain. CDR3 size: 13 residues. Germline V gene lookup returns CDR1 SGHDN and CDR2 FVKESK. The CDR3 protein is CTSSQVTSYEQYF. The CDR3 region has the DNA TGTACCAGCAGCCAAGTCACCTCCTACGAGCAGTACTTC.

This rearrangement joins TRBV6-5 to TRBJ1-1; TRBD1 matches at 7 bases. CDR3 size: 14 residues. The germline gives CDR1 MNHEY, CDR2 SVGAGI. Unmatched junction bases numbered 8, after V lost 7 bases and J lost 3 bases. CDR3 amino acids: CASTNRGRHTEAFF. The CDR3 DNA reads as TGTGCCAGCACCAACAGGGGCCGACACACTGAAGCTTTCTTT.

V and J are TRBV21-1 and TRBJ1-3. TRBV21-1 is recorded as a pseudogene. The CDR3 extends over 12 amino acids. Here the CDR3 reads CASSKGGRGLDF. CDR3 in DNA: TGTGCCAGCAGCAAAGGGGGTCGGGGCCTCGATTTT.

V and J are TRBV6-5 and TRBJ2-5; 9 bases align to TRBD1. This CDR3 comprises 14 residues. V lost 8 bases and J lost 5; bases outside the gene matches: 9. Germline CDR1 and CDR2: MNHEY and SVGAGI. CDR3: CASYEQGARETQYF. The CDR3 coding sequence is TGTGCCAGCTATGAACAGGGGGCGAGGGAGACCCAGTACTTC.

This sequence joins TRBV18 and TRBJ2-7; D is unclear. CDR1 is KGHSH, CDR2 LQKENI, per germline. V shed 5 bases and J shed 3 bases, with 14 bases lying between them. The CDR3 has 14 amino acids. CDR3 in DNA: TGTGCCAGCTCAATCCAGTTCAAGGTCTACGAGCAGTACTTC. Its translation is CASSIQFKVYEQYF.

This rearrangement joins TRBV3-1 (or the pseudogene TRBV3-2) to TRBJ1-6; TRBD1 agrees at 8 bases. The CDR3 length is 20 residues. CDR1 is LGHDT and CDR2 is YNNKEL in the germline V gene (reference sequence). V was pared by 0 bases and J by 4 bases, with 14 bases of the junction left unmatched. The CDR3 region has the DNA TGTGCCAGCAGCCAAGAATACGGGACAGGATATGTTTTATATAATTCACCCCTCCACTTT. This gives the protein CASSQEYGTGYVLYNSPLHF.

V and J are TRBV7-9 and TRBJ2-7; D call uncertain. The CDR3 totals 10 residues. Trimming shortened V by 6 bases and J by 12 bases, and 12 bases separated the two germline ends. In germline, CDR1 is SEHNR, CDR2 FQNEAQ (reference sequence). Here the CDR3 DNA reads TGTGCCAGCAGTGGGATCTCGCCGTACTTC. Its translation: CASSGISPYF.

The chain carries TRBV28 and TRBJ1-3; 9 nucleotides agree with TRBD1. The CDR3 covers 14 residues. Germline V lookup: CDR1 MDHEN, CDR2 SYDVKM. After removal of 11 bases from V and 0 bases from J, the junction contained 5 bases not matched to a gene. Here the CDR3 reads CALQGASSGNTIYF. The CDR3 DNA reads as TGTGCCCTACAGGGGGCATCCTCTGGAAACACCATATATTTT.

The chain combines TRBV28 with TRBJ1-1; 8 bases line up with TRBD1. CDR3 length: 15 amino acids. The trim removed 1 base at V and 1 base at J, leaving 2 bases unmatched. Germline CDR1 reads MDHEN; CDR2 reads SYDVKM. CDR3 region: CASSLYGTGNTEAFF. The CDR3 DNA follows: TGTGCCAGCAGTTTATATGGGACAGGGAACACTGAAGCTTTCTTT.

The rearrangement uses TRBV19 and TRBJ1-5, with a weak D call TRBD1 (6 bases). Germline V gene lookup returns CDR1 LNHDA and CDR2 SQIVND (reference sequence). Trimming removed 3 bases at V and 2 bases at J, with 14 bases between. The CDR3 has 16 residues. The CDR3 reads CASSISAGVGNQPQHF. The DNA for the CDR3 is TGTGCCAGTAGTATTTCCGCAGGGGTCGGCAATCAGCCCCAGCATTTT.

The sample holds a few counts of this clone. CDR3 sequence (DNA): TGTGCCAGCAGCGGCGGACAGGGCGGAGGCAATCAGCCCCAGCATTTT. Protein: CASSGGQGGGNQPQHF. The chain has TRBV5-5 and TRBJ1-5, with 8 bases lining up with TRBD1. The CDR3 is made up of 16 amino acids. CDR1 is SGHKS, CDR2 YYEKEE, per germline (reference sequence). V was pared by 4 bases and J by 2 bases, with 8 bases of the junction left unmatched.

The V and J genes are TRBV11-2 and TRBJ2-7; 7 bases are shared with TRBD1. Germline V gives CDR1 SGHAT, CDR2 FQNNGV. The CDR3 is 16 residues long. V lost 4 bases to trimming and J lost 0 bases; unmatched junction nucleotides: 9. The CDR3 coding sequence is TGTGCCAGCAGCTCGACTACCGGGACAGTCTCCTACGAGCAGTACTTC. This sequence encodes CASSSTTGTVSYEQYF.

The gene calls are TRBV28 and TRBJ1-5; no firm D call. The V gene lost 5 bases and the J gene lost 10 bases, with 21 bases spanning the gap. From germline, CDR1 is MDHEN and CDR2 SYDVKM. This CDR3 region has 15 residues. CDR3 sequence reads: CASSPHPGRVVPQHF. The CDR3 DNA sequence: TGTGCCAGCAGTCCCCACCCCGGCCGCGTGGTACCCCAGCATTTT. Filled out from reference TRBV28 and TRBJ1-5, the complete variable domain reads DVKVTQSSRYLVKRTGEKVFLECVQDMDHENMFWYRQDPGLGLRLIYFSYDVKMKEKGDIPEGYSVSREKKERFSLILESASTNQTSMYLCASSPHPGRVVPQHFGDGTRLSIL.